These T cell receptor beta chains were read from a single sample in a study of T-cell memory formation after mild COVID-19. One entry per CDR3 protein, called by TCRdb with MiXCR from the 5' RACE reads. The sample has 30,000 to 50,000 distinct CDR3 sequences; 5.5% to 7% are singletons. The sequenced material came from PBMCs or a T cell subset sorted from them (not recorded which). These receptors came from an adult who had mild COVID-19 (a few samples of this study predate the infection). Cell type and time point are not known. Each CDR3 is given with its conserved first and last residue. Fields, in order: CDR3 DNA, CDR3 protein, D gene, V gene, J gene, clone size, CDR3 length. A D gene is named only where the DNA matches it firmly. Clone size is shown for a subset of rows, as once, few, many or a class of expanded clone.

TGCAGCGTTGAAGGGGGTCGCACTGAAGCTTTCTTT	CSVEGGRTEAFF	-	TRBV29-1	TRBJ1-1	-	12
TGTGCCAGCTCACAACACGAGAACACTGAAGCTTTCTTT	CASSQHENTEAFF	-	TRBV18	TRBJ1-1	many	13
TGTGCCAGCAGCACCCTAGCGGCAGAGACCCAGTACTTC	CASSTLAAETQYF	TRBD2	TRBV7-9	TRBJ2-5	once	13
TGTGCCAGCAGTCCTCCTCCCATAGTGATCACTGAAGCTTTCTTT	CASSPPPIVITEAFF	-	TRBV6-2/TRBV6-3	TRBJ1-1	many	15
TGTGCCAGCAGCGTTACTAGCGGGGGGTGGTACAATGAGCAGTTCTTC	CASSVTSGGWYNEQFF	TRBD2	TRBV9	TRBJ2-1	-	16
TGTGCCAGCAGCCACAACAGGGGGCAACACTCTGGAAACACCATATATTTT	CASSHNRGQHSGNTIYF	TRBD1	TRBV4-2	TRBJ1-3	many	17
TGTGCCAGCAGCTCGACTAGCGGGAGAGGTCACTACAATGAGCAGTTCTTC	CASSSTSGRGHYNEQFF	TRBD2	TRBV7-9	TRBJ2-1	many	17
TGTGCCAGCAGTTATGGCGGCGTTAGCCCCTACGAGCAGTACTTC	CASSYGGVSPYEQYF	-	TRBV6-2/TRBV6-3	TRBJ2-7	-	15
TGCAGTGCTAGAGATCTCCGGGCCGGCGGGGAGCTGTTTTTT	CSARDLRAGGELFF	-	TRBV20-1	TRBJ2-2	many	14
TGCAGCGGATACAGGGTGGAGACTGAAGCTTTCTTT	CSGYRVETEAFF	-	TRBV29-1	TRBJ1-1	few	12
TGCGCCAGCAGCTTGCTAGAACTAGCGGGAGGCCCCTTCTCCTACAATGAGCAGTTCTTC	CASSLLELAGGPFSYNEQFF	TRBD2	TRBV5-1	TRBJ2-1	many	20
TGCGCCAGCAGCGTGAAAAGACAGGGACGAGAGACCCAGTACTTC	CASSVKRQGRETQYF	TRBD1	TRBV5-1	TRBJ2-5	many	15
TGTGCCAGCAGCTTAATAACTAGCGGGGTGATTGAGCAGTTCTTC	CASSLITSGVIEQFF	TRBD2	TRBV13	TRBJ2-1	many	15
TGTGCCAGCTCACCAGGAGTTGGGACAGAAGGATCACCCCTCCACTTT	CASSPGVGTEGSPLHF	TRBD1	TRBV18	TRBJ1-6	many	16
TGCGCCAGCAGTCCTAGCACAGATACGCAGTATTTT	CASSPSTDTQYF	-	TRBV18	TRBJ2-3	many	12
TGCAGCGTCGGGGACAGGGACACGCAGTATTTT	CSVGDRDTQYF	TRBD1	TRBV29-1	TRBJ2-3	many	11
TGCGCCAGCAGCCGACTCCAGGGTGACAACACTGAAGCTTTCTTT	CASSRLQGDNTEAFF	-	TRBV5-1	TRBJ1-1	many	15
TGTGCCAGCAGCCACGTCGGGACAGGGGGACCTGAAGCTTTCTTT	CASSHVGTGGPEAFF	TRBD1	TRBV3-1	TRBJ1-1	-	15
TGCAGTGCTAGAGATAACACCGTCGGGGTGCAGGGGATGGGTCAGCCCCAGCATTTT	CSARDNTVGVQGMGQPQHF	-	TRBV20-1	TRBJ1-5	many	19
TGTGCCAGCAGAGGACAGATGGGTCAGCCCCAGCATTTT	CASRGQMGQPQHF	-	TRBV25-1	TRBJ1-5	-	13
TGTGCCAGTAGTAGGGACAGGGGGGAGACTGAAGCTTTCTTT	CASSRDRGETEAFF	TRBD1	TRBV19	TRBJ1-1	few	14
TGTGCCAGCAGGCGCGCAGGGACGTTGAACACTGAAGCTTTCTTT	CASRRAGTLNTEAFF	-	TRBV2	TRBJ1-1	-	15
TGTGCCAGCAGCGCTGCCAGCGGGAGCATGGCCAATGAGCAGTTCTTC	CASSAASGSMANEQFF	TRBD2	TRBV5-6	TRBJ2-1	-	16
TGTGCCAGCAGCGTCCCTACAGGAAACACCGGGGAGCTGTTTTTT	CASSVPTGNTGELFF	-	TRBV5-5	TRBJ2-2	many	15
TGTGCCAGCAGCTTCCGACTAGCGGGCGGCACAGATACGCAGTATTTT	CASSFRLAGGTDTQYF	-	TRBV21-1	TRBJ2-3	few	16
TGTGCCAGCAGCTCCTCGGGGACTATAGCAATCTTC	CASSSSGTIAIF	TRBD2	TRBV9	TRBJ2-1	few	12
TGTGCCAGCTCGTTCAGCGGGAGGAGGGGCACAGATACGCAGTATTTT	CASSFSGRRGTDTQYF	TRBD2	TRBV6-5	TRBJ2-3	many	16
TGCGCCAGCAGCCAAGATAGGGGACAGGAAGCTTTCTTT	CASSQDRGQEAFF	TRBD1	TRBV4-3	TRBJ1-1	few	13
TGCAGCGTTGAAGCGGTGGCCAGGCGAGGGAATGAGCAGTTCTTC	CSVEAVARRGNEQFF	-	TRBV29-1	TRBJ2-1	-	15
TGTGCCAGCAGCTTGGGCTACCACAATGAGCAGTTCTTC	CASSLGYHNEQFF	-	TRBV7-6	TRBJ2-1	many	13
TGTGCCAGCAGCCTTCAAGCGGGAGTAGGAGATACGCAGTATTTT	CASSLQAGVGDTQYF	TRBD2	TRBV6-2/TRBV6-3	TRBJ2-3	many	15
TGTGCCAGCAGCCAGACTATTGGACAGGGCAAAACTGAAGCTTTCTTT	CASSQTIGQGKTEAFF	TRBD1	TRBV14	TRBJ1-1	-	16
TGTGCCATTAAGACTAGCGGAGCCGCGAACACCGGGGAGCTGTTTTTT	CAIKTSGAANTGELFF	TRBD2	TRBV10-3	TRBJ2-2	-	16
TGTGCCAGCAGCCAGGCCGGGACAGGGAATGGCTACACCTTC	CASSQAGTGNGYTF	TRBD1	TRBV4-2	TRBJ1-2	many	14
TGTGCCACCAGCAGAGAGGGGGCTAATTTGGGTACGCAGTATTTT	CATSREGANLGTQYF	-	TRBV15	TRBJ2-3	many	15
TGTGCCAGCAGGGGCGATGAAGAGACCCAGTACTTC	CASRGDEETQYF	-	TRBV9	TRBJ2-5	many	12
TGTGCCAGCAGCCAAGGCGCGGCTCGGAGCTATGGCTACACCTTC	CASSQGAARSYGYTF	-	TRBV3-1	TRBJ1-2	-	15
TGTGCCAGCAGCCCACAGAAGGACGGTACTATTGGGGACACCTTC	CASSPQKDGTIGDTF	-	TRBV5-4	TRBJ1-2	-	15
TGTGCCAGCAGCTTGGCGCAAGCTCAGGGAGGCTACACCTTC	CASSLAQAQGGYTF	-	TRBV5-4	TRBJ1-2	-	14
TGTGCCAGCAGTGGACAGTACCTCACAGATACGCAGTATTTT	CASSGQYLTDTQYF	-	TRBV6-5	TRBJ2-3	many	14
TGTGCTAATCCAGATAGCTCCTACGAGCAGTACTTC	CANPDSSYEQYF	-	TRBV12-5	TRBJ2-7	few	12
TGTGCCAGCTCACCACATAGGGGGGGGGCCCATGAGCAGTTCTTC	CASSPHRGGAHEQFF	-	TRBV18	TRBJ2-1	-	15
TGCAGTGCTAGGGCCTGGGGACTAGCGGGGGTGTCGGCCCAGTACTTC	CSARAWGLAGVSAQYF	TRBD2	TRBV20-1	TRBJ2-5	many	16